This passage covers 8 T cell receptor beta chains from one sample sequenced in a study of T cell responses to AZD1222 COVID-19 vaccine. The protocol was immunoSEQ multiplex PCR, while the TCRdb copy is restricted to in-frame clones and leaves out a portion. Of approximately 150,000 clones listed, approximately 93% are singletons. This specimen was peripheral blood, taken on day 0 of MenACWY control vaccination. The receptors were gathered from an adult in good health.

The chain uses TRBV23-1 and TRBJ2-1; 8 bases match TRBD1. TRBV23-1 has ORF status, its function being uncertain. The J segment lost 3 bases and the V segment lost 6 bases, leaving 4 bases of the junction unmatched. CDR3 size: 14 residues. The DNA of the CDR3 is TGCGCCAGCAGCCCCGGGACAGGCTACAATGAGCAGTTCTTC. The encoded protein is CASSPGTGYNEQFF.

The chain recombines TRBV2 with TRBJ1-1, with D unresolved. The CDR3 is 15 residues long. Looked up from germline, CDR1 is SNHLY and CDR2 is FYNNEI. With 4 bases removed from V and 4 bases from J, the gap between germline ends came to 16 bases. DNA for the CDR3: TGTGCCAGCAGTGCCTCCTGGTCCCCCGGCACTGAAGCTTTCTTT. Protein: CASSASWSPGTEAFF.

The CDR3 DNA follows: TGCGCCAGCAGCCCCCGGGACAGGGGCACAGATACGCAGTATTTT. Its translation is CASSPRDRGTDTQYF. The gene calls are TRBV5-1 and TRBJ2-3; 9 bases map to TRBD1. CDR1 and CDR2 from the germline V gene are SGHRS and YFSETQ. Trimming took 4 bases from V and 1 from J; bases not matched to a gene: 4. This CDR3 contains 15 residues. Drawing the rest from reference TRBV5-1 and TRBJ2-3, the complete variable domain is KAGVTQTPRYLIKTRGQQVTLSCSPISGHRSVSWYQQTPGQGLQFLFEYFSETQRNKGNFPGRFSGRQFSNSRSEMNVSTLELGDSALYLCASSPRDRGTDTQYFGPGTRLTVL.

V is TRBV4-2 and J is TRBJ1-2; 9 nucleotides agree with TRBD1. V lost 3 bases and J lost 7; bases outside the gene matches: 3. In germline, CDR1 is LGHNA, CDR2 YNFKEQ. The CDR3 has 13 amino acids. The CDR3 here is CASSQDRGPGYTF. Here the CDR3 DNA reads TGTGCCAGCAGCCAGGACAGGGGCCCTGGCTACACCTTC.

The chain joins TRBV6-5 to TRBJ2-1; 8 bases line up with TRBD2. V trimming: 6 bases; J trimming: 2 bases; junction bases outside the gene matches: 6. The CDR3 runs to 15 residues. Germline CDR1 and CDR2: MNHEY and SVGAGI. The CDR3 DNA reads TGTGCCAGCAGCCCCTGGCGGGGGGCCTACAATGAGCAGTTCTTC. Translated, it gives CASSPWRGAYNEQFF.

The CDR3 DNA sequence: TGTGCCAGCAGTTCTACAGGGGGCACTGAAGCTTTCTTT. This sequence encodes CASSSTGGTEAFF. The chain combines TRBV6-5 with TRBJ1-1; 8 nucleotides line up with TRBD1. CDR1 and CDR2 from the germline V gene are MNHEY and SVGAGI. Losses at the gene ends were 4 bases for V and 4 bases for J; bases not matched to a gene: 2. The CDR3 is 13 amino acids.

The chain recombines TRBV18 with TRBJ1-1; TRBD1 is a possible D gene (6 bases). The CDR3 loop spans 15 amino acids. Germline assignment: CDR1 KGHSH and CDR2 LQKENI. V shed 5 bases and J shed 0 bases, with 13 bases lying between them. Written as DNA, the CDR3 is TGTGCCAGCTCATGGGGGGGGCTGATGAACACTGAAGCTTTCTTT. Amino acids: CASSWGGLMNTEAFF.

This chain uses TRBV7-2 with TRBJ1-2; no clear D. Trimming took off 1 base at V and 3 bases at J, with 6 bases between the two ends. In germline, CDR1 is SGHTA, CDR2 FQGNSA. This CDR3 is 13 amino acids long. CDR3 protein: CASSLDTDYGYTF. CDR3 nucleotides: TGTGCCAGCAGCTTAGATACAGACTATGGCTACACCTTC.